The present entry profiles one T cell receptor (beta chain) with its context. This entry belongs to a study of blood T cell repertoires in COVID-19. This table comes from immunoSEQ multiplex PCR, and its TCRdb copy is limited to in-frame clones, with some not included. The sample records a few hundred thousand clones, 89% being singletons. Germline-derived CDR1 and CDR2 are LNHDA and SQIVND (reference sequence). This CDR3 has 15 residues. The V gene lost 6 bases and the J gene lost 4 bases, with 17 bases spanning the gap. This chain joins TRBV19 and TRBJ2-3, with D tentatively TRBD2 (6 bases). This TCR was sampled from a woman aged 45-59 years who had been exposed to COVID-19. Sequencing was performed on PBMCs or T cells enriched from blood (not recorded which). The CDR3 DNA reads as TGTGCCAGTAGGCGGGACCCCGCCCCCTCAGATACGCAGTATTTT. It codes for CASRRDPAPSDTQYF.